The subject of this entry is one T cell receptor beta chain. Its antigen is as yet unknown. V shed 5 bases, J shed 1 base, and the junction held 12 bases outside the gene matches. Germline V gene sequence: CDR1 SGHVS, CDR2 FNYEAQ. This CDR3 has 18 amino acids. This entry comes from a study of T cell repertoires in cytomegalovirus infection. TCRdb re-called the reads with MiXCR, one entry per CDR3 protein. The sample contains roughly 200,000 distinct CDR3 sequences, about 38% of which appear only once. The chain recombines TRBV7-6 with TRBJ2-1; TRBD2 agrees at 9 bases. The sequencing here drew on CD8+ T cells from cultured PBMCs, taken from culture after CMV antigen stimulation. The receptor comes from a human donor in good health (CMV status not recorded). Some clones in this sample may be carry-over from other donors' samples. The CDR3 nucleotides are TGTGCCAGCAGCCTCAGGGGGTCCAGCGGGAGGTCCTACAATGAGCAGTTCTTC. It translates to CASSLRGSSGRSYNEQFF. The complete variable domain, with remaining parts taken from reference TRBV7-6 and TRBJ2-1, reads GAGVSQSPRYKVTKRGQDVALRCDPISGHVSLYWYRQALGQGPEFLTYFNYEAQQDKSGLPNDRFSAERPEGSISTLTIQRTEQRDSAMYRCASSLRGSSGRSYNEQFFGPGTRLTVL.